This T cell receptor (beta chain) was retrieved from a study of shared clonotypes between healthy human individuals. Study summary: A couple of women and three men aged 18 to 49 made up the donors. Study observations and caveats: On the whole, naive subsets had larger estimated richness than memory subsets had. Clonotype sharing across four donors was observed for around 5% of naive CD4 clonotypes.

The V and J ends lost 4 bases and 7 bases, in that order; junction bases with no gene match: 11. The CDR3 totals 15 residues. Germline V gene sequence: CDR1 MNHEY, CDR2 SMNVEV (reference sequence). CD45RO-negative, CCR7-selected cells formed the naive CD8 fraction, which excluded terminally differentiated effector memory CD45RA+ cells. This clone occurred once. Its antigen is undetermined. Several immunoSEQ plates received, in even portions, the genomic DNA of each subset. Some clones are missing from TCRdb's copy, which holds only in-frame ones; the method was immunoSEQ multiplex PCR. The profile shows about 550,000 clones, roughly 95% of them singletons.

Sample: naive CD8+ T cells sorted from blood. V is TRBV27 and J is TRBJ1-2; 8 positions match TRBD1. The clonotype originates from a woman between 25 and 40 years old in good health. Here the CDR3 DNA reads TGTGCCAGCAGTTCTAACCGGGACAGGCTTTTTGGCTACACCTTC. Encoded protein: CASSSNRDRLFGYTF.